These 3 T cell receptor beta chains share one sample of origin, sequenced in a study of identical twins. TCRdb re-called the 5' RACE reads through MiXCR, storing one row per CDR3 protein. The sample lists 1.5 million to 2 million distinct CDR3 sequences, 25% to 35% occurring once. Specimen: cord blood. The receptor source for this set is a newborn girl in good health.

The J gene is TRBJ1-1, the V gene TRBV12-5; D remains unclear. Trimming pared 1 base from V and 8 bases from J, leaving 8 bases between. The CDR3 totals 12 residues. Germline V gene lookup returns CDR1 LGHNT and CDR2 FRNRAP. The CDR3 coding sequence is TGTGCTAGTGGTTTGGGCGGACCCGAAGCTTTCTTT. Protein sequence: CASGLGGPEAFF.

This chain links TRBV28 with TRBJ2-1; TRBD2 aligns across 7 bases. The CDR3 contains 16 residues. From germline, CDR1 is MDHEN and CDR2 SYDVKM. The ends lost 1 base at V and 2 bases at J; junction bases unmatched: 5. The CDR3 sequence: CASSLLGTTPYNEQFF. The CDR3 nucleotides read TGTGCCAGCAGTTTATTAGGGACTACTCCCTACAATGAGCAGTTCTTC.

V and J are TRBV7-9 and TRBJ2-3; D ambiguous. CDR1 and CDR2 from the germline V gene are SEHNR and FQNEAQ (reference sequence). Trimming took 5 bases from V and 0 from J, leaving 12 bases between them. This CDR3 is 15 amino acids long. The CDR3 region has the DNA TGTGCCAGCAGCGCTCAAGCTGGGAGCACAGATACGCAGTATTTT. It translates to CASSAQAGSTDTQYF.